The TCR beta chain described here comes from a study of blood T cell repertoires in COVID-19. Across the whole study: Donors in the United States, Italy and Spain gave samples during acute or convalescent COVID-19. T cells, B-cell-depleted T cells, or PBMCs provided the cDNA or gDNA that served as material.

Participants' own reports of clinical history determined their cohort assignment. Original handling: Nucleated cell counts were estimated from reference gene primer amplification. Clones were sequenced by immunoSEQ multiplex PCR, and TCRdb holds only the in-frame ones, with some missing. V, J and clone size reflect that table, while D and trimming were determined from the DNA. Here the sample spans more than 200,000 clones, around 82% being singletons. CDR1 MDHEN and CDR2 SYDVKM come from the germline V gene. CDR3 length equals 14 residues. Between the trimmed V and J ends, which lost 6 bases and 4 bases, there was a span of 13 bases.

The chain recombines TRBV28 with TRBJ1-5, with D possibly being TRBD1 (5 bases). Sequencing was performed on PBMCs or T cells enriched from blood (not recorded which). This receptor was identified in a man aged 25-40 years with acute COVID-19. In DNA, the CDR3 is TGTGCCAGCAGCCATGTCCAGGGTAATCAGCCCCAGCATTTT. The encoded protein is CASSHVQGNQPQHF.